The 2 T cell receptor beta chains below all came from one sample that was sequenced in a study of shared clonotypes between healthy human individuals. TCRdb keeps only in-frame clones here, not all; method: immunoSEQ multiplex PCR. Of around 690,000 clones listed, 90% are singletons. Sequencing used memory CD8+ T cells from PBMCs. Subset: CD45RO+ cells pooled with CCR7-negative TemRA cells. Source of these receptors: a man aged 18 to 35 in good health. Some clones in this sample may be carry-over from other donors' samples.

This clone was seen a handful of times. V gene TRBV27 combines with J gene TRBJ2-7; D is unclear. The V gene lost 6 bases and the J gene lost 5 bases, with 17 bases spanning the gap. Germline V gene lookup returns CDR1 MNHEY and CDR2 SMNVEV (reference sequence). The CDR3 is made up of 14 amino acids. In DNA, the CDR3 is TGTGCCAGCAGCCTGGCCCGCTCTGGAGACGAGCAGTACTTC. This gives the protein CASSLARSGDEQYF.

CDR3: CAWTPTRTRYQPQHF. CDR3 bases: TGTGCCTGGACCCCAACCAGGACCCGCTATCAGCCCCAGCATTTT. The chain is built from TRBV30 and TRBJ1-5; D remains ambiguous. Germline V CDR1 and CDR2: GTSNPN, SVGIG (reference sequence). This CDR3 contains 15 residues. The V gene lost 4 bases and the J gene lost 5 bases, with 18 bases spanning the gap.